A selection of T cell receptor beta chains follows, all from one sample in a study of cytomegalovirus exposure and HLA in healthy donors. TCRdb's table, derived via immunoSEQ multiplex PCR, lists solely in-frame clones and lacks some. The table records about 190,000 clones, more than 65% of them present only once. The sequenced sample was PBMCs. Receptors originate from a woman aged 25 to 39 in good health and CMV-seropositive. CDR3s include the opening cysteine and the closing phenylalanine or tryptophan. D genes are given only for firm matches. Not all rows give a size; the values are once, few, many and, for expanded clones, a class.

TRBJ1-5,TRBV21-1,-,-,TGTGCCACCATCCGGGGGTACGTCAATCAGCCCCAGCATTTT,CATIRGYVNQPQHF
TRBJ2-2,TRBV19,-,once,TGTGCCAGTGGTCTACACCAGACGGGCGGGGAGCTGTTTTTT,CASGLHQTGGELFF
TRBJ1-1,TRBV6-5,TRBD1,-,TGTGCCAGCAGCCTCACGGACAGGGCGACTGAAGCTTTCTTT,CASSLTDRATEAFF
TRBJ2-5,TRBV5-4,-,-,TGTGCCAGCTCCCCTGCTCCTTCCATGGAGCAGTACTTC,CASSPAPSMEQYF
TRBJ1-2,TRBV11-2,-,-,TGTGCCAGCAACCTCGGACAATTAAACTATGGCTACACCTTC,CASNLGQLNYGYTF
TRBJ1-4,TRBV7-9,-,-,TGTGCCAGCAGCCCCGCCACAGTCAATGAAAAACTGTTTTTT,CASSPATVNEKLFF
TRBJ2-3,TRBV5-1,TRBD1,once,TGCGCCAGCAGCTTGGGGACAGGGAGGACAGATACGCAGTATTTT,CASSLGTGRTDTQYF
TRBJ1-5,TRBV2,-,few,TGTGCCAGCAGTGAATACAGGGGCAATCAGCCCCAGCATTTT,CASSEYRGNQPQHF
TRBJ1-2,TRBV5-4,TRBD1,-,TGTGCCAGCAGCTTGTACAGGGGGTATGGCTACACCTTC,CASSLYRGYGYTF
TRBJ2-1,TRBV5-4,TRBD1,-,TGTGCCAGCAGCTTGGCGACAGGGGAGCAGTTCTTC,CASSLATGEQFF
TRBJ2-7,TRBV5-1,TRBD2,-,TGCGCCAGCAGCTCTGGGGGGGACTCCTACGAGCAGTACTTC,CASSSGGDSYEQYF
TRBJ2-7,TRBV4-2,TRBD2,-,TGTGCCAGCAGCCAAGGGCTAGCGGGAGTGACAAGGGCCTACGAGCAGTACTTC,CASSQGLAGVTRAYEQYF
TRBJ2-7,TRBV2,TRBD2,-,TGTGCCAGCATAGCGGGCGAATTTCCCTCCTACGAGCAGTACTTC,CASIAGEFPSYEQYF
TRBJ2-1,TRBV18,TRBD1,few,TGTGCCAGCTCACTCGACAGGGGTCGACACGACAATGAGCAGTTCTTC,CASSLDRGRHDNEQFF
TRBJ1-5,TRBV11-2,TRBD1,once,TGTGCCAGCAGCTTAGGGGACAGGGAAAATCAGCCCCAGCATTTT,CASSLGDRENQPQHF
TRBJ2-4,TRBV7-9,TRBD1,-,TGTGCCAGCAGCCCTAAATACGGGACAGGCAAAAACATTCAGTACTTC,CASSPKYGTGKNIQYF
TRBJ2-3,TRBV5-1,TRBD2,-,TGCGCCAGCAGCTTGGGACTAGCGGGGTCAGATACGCAGTATTTT,CASSLGLAGSDTQYF
TRBJ1-2,TRBV28,TRBD1,once,TGTGCCAGCAGTTTACCTACGGGACAGGGCTCTGGCTACACCTTC,CASSLPTGQGSGYTF
TRBJ2-3,TRBV27,TRBD1,-,TGTGCCAGCAGTTTACCTGACAGGGTTGAAGATACGCAGTATTTT,CASSLPDRVEDTQYF
TRBJ2-7,TRBV7-6,TRBD2,-,TGTGCCAGCAGCTCCGGACTAGCGAGGCCCTATGAGCAGTACTTC,CASSSGLARPYEQYF
TRBJ2-1,TRBV7-2,TRBD2,few,TGTGCCAGCAGATCCGGGACTAGGGCCAATGAGCAGTTCTTC,CASRSGTRANEQFF
TRBJ1-1,TRBV28,-,-,TGTGCCAGCAGTTTTCGGGGGGTCCGGAACACTGAAGCTTTCTTT,CASSFRGVRNTEAFF
TRBJ2-3,TRBV2,-,-,TGTGCCAGCACCCTAAGTAGGGACAATTTCAGGGCAGATACGCAGTATTTT,CASTLSRDNFRADTQYF
TRBJ1-5,TRBV6-5,TRBD1,-,TGTGCCACGCAACAGGGGAGCAATCAGCCCCAGCATTTT,CATQQGSNQPQHF
TRBJ2-7,TRBV7-9,TRBD2,-,TGTGCCAGCAGTTACGGACTAGCGGATCACGAGCAGTACTTC,CASSYGLADHEQYF
TRBJ2-1,TRBV12-5,TRBD2,-,TGTGCTAGTGGTTTAGGGCGGAGCGGGAGGGCCCCCAATGAGCAGTTCTTC,CASGLGRSGRAPNEQFF
TRBJ2-7,TRBV13,-,-,TGTGCCAGCAGCTTAGGGGACACACACTACGAGCAGTACTTC,CASSLGDTHYEQYF
TRBJ2-2,TRBV9,TRBD2,few,TGTGCCAGCAGCGTAGTGTCGGGAGGGAGCACCGGGGAGCTGTTTTTT,CASSVVSGGSTGELFF
TRBJ2-7,TRBV27,-,-,TGTGCCAGCAGGATTAGCGGCGCTTTCTCCTACGAGCAGTACTTC,CASRISGAFSYEQYF
TRBJ1-1,TRBV7-9,-,-,TGTGCCAGCAGCTTTCAGGGCTCTGAAGCTTTCTTT,CASSFQGSEAFF
TRBJ2-3,TRBV7-2,TRBD2,-,TGTGCCAGCAGCTTAGCAGGACTAGCGGGGCAAACAGATACGCAGTATTTT,CASSLAGLAGQTDTQYF
TRBJ2-5,TRBV28,TRBD1,-,TGTGCCAGCAGTTTATTGGCACAGGGGGCAGGGACCCAGTACTTC,CASSLLAQGAGTQYF
TRBJ2-1,TRBV19,TRBD2,-,TGTGCCAGTAGTATTGGTAGCGGGGGCTCCTACAATGAGCAGTTCTTC,CASSIGSGGSYNEQFF
TRBJ2-1,TRBV28,TRBD2,few,TGTGCCAGCAGTTTAAGGGGACTAGCGGGAGGAACCAGGACCGATGAGCAGTTCTTC,CASSLRGLAGGTRTDEQFF
TRBJ2-1,TRBV13,-,once,TGTGCCAGCAGCTTAAGGGCTAGCAGCCATTACAATGAGCAGTTCTTC,CASSLRASSHYNEQFF
TRBJ2-5,TRBV10-3,-,-,TGTGCCATCAGTGTTGACAGGGGAGGGGAGACCCAGTACTTC,CAISVDRGGETQYF
TRBJ1-3,TRBV6-5,-,-,TGTGCCAGCAGTACAGGGAGCTCTGGAAACACCATATATTTT,CASSTGSSGNTIYF
TRBJ2-3,TRBV2,-,once,TGTGCCACGACGGGACTTCCCACAGATACGCAGTATTTT,CATTGLPTDTQYF
TRBJ2-7,TRBV2,TRBD2,-,TGTGCCAGCAGGCGGGGGGGGCTAGCGCGTGAGGGGGAGCAGTACTTC,CASRRGGLAREGEQYF
TRBJ2-1,TRBV7-9,-,-,TGTGCCAGCAGGCCTACTACCTACAATGAGCAGTTCTTC,CASRPTTYNEQFF
TRBJ2-5,TRBV2,TRBD2,few,TGTGCCAGCAGGGCGGGAGGGCCAGAGACCCAGTACTTC,CASRAGGPETQYF